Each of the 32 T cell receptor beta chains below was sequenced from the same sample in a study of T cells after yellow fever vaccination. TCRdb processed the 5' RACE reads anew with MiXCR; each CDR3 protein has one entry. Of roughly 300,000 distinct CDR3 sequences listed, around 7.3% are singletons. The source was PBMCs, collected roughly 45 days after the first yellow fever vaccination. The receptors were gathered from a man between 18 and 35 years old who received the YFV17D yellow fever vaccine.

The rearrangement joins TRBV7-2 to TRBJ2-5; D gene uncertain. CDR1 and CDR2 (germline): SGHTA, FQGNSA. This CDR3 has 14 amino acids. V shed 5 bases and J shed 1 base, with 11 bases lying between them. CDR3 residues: CASSADKLQETQYF. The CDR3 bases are TGTGCCAGCAGCGCTGACAAACTCCAAGAGACCCAGTACTTC.

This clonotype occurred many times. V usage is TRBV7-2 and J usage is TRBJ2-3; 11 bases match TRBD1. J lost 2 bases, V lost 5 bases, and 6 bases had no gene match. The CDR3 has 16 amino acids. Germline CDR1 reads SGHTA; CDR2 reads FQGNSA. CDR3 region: CASSQRTGGFTDTQYF. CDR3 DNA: TGTGCCAGCAGCCAGCGGACAGGGGGCTTCACAGATACGCAGTATTTT.

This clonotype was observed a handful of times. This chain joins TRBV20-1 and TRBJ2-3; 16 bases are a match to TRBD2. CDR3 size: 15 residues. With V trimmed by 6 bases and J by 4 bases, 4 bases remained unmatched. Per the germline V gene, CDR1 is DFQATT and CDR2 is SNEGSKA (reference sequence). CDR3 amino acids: CSAPGLAGGPDTQYF. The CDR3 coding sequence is TGCAGTGCCCCGGGACTAGCGGGGGGGCCAGATACGCAGTATTTT.

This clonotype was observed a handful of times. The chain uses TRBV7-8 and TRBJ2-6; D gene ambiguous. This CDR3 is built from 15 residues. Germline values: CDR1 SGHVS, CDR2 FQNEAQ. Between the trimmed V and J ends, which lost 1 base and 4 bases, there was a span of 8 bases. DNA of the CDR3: TGTGCCAGCAGCTTAGAGGGTGCCGGGGCCAACGTCCTGACTTTC. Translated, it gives CASSLEGAGANVLTF.

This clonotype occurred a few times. CDR3 nucleotides: TGTGCCAGCAGCTTTCTCGGGCGTATGAACACTGAAGCTTTCTTT. As protein: CASSFLGRMNTEAFF. V gene TRBV5-5 combines with J gene TRBJ1-1; no firm D call. The CDR3 has 15 amino acids. Per germline, CDR1 SGHKS and CDR2 YYEKEE (reference sequence). The V end lost 2 bases, the J end lost 0 bases, and 11 bases lay between the germline ends.

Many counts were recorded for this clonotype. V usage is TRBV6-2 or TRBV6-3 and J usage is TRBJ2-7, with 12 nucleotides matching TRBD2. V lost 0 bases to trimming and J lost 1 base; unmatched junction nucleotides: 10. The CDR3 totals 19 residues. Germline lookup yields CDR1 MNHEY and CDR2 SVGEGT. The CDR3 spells CASSYSEASGGAWSYEQYF. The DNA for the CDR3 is TGTGCCAGCAGTTACTCCGAGGCTAGCGGGGGGGCCTGGTCCTACGAGCAGTACTTC.

The chain's CDR3 is CSARGSGGVSSYNEQFF. The CDR3 coding sequence is TGCAGTGCTAGAGGTAGCGGGGGTGTGAGCTCCTACAATGAGCAGTTCTTC. The J gene is TRBJ2-1, the V gene TRBV20-1, with TRBD2 matching 9 bases. The CDR3 length is 17 residues. V was pared by 1 base and J by 0 bases, with 7 bases of the junction left unmatched. CDR1 is DFQATT, CDR2 SNEGSKA, per germline (reference sequence).

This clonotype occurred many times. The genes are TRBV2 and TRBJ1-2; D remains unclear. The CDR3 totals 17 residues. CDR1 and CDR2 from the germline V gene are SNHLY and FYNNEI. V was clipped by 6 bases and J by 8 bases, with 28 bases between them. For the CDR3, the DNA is TGTGCCAGCAGCCTGACACGAATCACCTCGCACCCTTGGGGCTACACCTTC. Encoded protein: CASSLTRITSHPWGYTF.

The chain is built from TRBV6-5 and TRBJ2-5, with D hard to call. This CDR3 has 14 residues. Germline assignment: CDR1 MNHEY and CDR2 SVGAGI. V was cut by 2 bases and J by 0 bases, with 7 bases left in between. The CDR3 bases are TGTGCCAGCAGTTACAGACCTAACCAAGAGACCCAGTACTTC. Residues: CASSYRPNQETQYF.

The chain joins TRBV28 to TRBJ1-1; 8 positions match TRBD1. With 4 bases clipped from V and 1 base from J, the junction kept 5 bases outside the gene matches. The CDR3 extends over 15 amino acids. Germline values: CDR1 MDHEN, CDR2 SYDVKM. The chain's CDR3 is CASSSPGQANTEAFF. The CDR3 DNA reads TGTGCCAGCAGTTCACCGGGACAGGCGAACACTGAAGCTTTCTTT.

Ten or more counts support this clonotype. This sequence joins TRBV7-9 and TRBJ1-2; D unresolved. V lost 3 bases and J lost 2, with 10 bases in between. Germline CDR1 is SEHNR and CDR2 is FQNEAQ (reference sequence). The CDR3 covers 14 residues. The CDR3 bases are TGTGCCAGCAGCTTGTCAGGCTCCAACTATGGCTACACCTTC. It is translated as CASSLSGSNYGYTF.

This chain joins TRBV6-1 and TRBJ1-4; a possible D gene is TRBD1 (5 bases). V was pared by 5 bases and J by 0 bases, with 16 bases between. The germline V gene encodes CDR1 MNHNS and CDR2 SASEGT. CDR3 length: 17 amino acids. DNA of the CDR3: TGTGCCAGCAGTCGGTCCGGGGGATTTGCAACTAATGAAAAACTGTTTTTT. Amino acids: CASSRSGGFATNEKLFF.

The CDR3 sequence: CASSDSKIREQYF. CDR3 sequence (DNA): TGTGCCAGCAGTGACTCGAAAATTAGGGAGCAGTACTTC. The V gene is TRBV6-4, the J gene TRBJ2-7; D is unresolved. Germline CDR1 reads MRHNA; CDR2 reads SNTAGT. The CDR3 sequence is 13 residues long. With 0 bases removed from V and 7 bases from J, the gap between germline ends came to 10 bases.

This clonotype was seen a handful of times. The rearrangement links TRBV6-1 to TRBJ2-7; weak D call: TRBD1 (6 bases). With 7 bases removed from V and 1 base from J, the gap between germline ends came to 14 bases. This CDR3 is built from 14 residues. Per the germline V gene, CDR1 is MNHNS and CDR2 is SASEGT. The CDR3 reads CASTPVDRSYEQYV. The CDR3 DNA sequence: TGTGCCAGCACCCCAGTAGACAGGTCCTACGAGCAGTACGTC.

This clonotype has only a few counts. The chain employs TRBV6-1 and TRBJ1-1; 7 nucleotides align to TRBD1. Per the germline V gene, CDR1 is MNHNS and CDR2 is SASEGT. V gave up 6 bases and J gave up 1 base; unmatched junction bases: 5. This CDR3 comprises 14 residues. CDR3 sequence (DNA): TGTGCCAGCAGCTGGGACAGTGGGAACACTGAAGCTTTCTTT. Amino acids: CASSWDSGNTEAFF.

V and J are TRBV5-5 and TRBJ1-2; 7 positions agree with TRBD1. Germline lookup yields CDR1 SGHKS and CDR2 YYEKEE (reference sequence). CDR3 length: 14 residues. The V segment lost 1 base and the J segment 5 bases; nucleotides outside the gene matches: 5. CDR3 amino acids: CASSLQGVTYGYTF. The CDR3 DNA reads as TGTGCCAGCAGCTTGCAGGGGGTGACTTATGGCTACACCTTC.

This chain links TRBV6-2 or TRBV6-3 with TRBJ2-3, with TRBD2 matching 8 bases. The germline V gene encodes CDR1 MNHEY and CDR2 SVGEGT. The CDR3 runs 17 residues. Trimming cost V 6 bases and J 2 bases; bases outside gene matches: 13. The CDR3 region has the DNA TGTGCCAGCAGCTCGCCCCCACCCGGGGGGGACACAGATACGCAGTATTTT. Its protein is CASSSPPPGGDTDTQYF.

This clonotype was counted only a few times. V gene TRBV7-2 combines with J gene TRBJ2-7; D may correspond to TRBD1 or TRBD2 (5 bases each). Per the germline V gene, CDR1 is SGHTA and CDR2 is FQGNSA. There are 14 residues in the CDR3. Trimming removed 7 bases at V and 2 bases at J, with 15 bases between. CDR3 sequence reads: CASKTGTGTYEQYF. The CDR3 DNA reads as TGTGCCAGCAAAACCGGGACGGGGACCTACGAGCAGTACTTC.

The CDR3 coding sequence is TGTGCCAGCAGCCAAGATGGTTCTAGGTCCTTCTCTGGAAACACCATATATTTT. Protein product: CASSQDGSRSFSGNTIYF. This rearrangement joins TRBV3-1 to TRBJ1-3, with no clear D. Trimming took off 0 bases at V and 0 bases at J, with 15 bases between the two ends. Germline assignment: CDR1 LGHDT and CDR2 YNNKEL (reference sequence). CDR3 size: 18 residues.

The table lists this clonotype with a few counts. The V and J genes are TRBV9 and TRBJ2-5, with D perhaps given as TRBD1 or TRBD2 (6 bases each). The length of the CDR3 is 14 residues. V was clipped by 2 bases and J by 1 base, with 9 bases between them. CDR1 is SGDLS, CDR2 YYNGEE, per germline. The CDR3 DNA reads TGTGCCAGCAGCGTGGGGGGCCTCCAAGAGACCCAGTACTTC. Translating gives CASSVGGLQETQYF.

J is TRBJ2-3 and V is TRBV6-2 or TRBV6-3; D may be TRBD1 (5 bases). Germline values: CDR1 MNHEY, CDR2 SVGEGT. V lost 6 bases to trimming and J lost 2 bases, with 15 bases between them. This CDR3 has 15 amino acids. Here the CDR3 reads CASSDPTEITDTQYF. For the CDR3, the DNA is TGTGCCAGCAGCGACCCGACAGAGATCACAGATACGCAGTATTTT.

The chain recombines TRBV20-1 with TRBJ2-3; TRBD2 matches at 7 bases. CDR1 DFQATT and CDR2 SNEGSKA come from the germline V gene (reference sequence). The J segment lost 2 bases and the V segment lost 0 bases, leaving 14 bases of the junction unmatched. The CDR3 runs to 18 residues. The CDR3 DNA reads TGCAGTGCTAGAGATTTTCTATCGGCGGGGGTGATCACAGATACGCAGTATTTT. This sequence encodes CSARDFLSAGVITDTQYF.

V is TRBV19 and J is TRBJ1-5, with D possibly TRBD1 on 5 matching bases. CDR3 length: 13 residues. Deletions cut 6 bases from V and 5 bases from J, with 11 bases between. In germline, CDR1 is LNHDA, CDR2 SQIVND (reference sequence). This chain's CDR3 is CASSSGRHQPQHF. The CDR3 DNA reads TGTGCCAGTAGCTCGGGGCGCCATCAGCCCCAGCATTTT.

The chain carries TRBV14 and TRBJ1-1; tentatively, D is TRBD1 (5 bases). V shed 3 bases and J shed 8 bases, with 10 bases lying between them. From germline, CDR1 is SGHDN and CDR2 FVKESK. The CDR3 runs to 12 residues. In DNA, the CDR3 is TGTGCCAGCAGCCATCGGCCAGGGGAAGCTTTCTTT. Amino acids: CASSHRPGEAFF.

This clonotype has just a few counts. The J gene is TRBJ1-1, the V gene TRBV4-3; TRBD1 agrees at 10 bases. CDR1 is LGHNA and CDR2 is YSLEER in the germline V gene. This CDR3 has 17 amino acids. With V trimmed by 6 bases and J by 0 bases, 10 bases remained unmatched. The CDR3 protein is CASSPLGGQGLNTEAFF. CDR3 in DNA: TGCGCCAGCAGTCCCTTGGGGGGACAGGGGCTGAACACTGAAGCTTTCTTT.

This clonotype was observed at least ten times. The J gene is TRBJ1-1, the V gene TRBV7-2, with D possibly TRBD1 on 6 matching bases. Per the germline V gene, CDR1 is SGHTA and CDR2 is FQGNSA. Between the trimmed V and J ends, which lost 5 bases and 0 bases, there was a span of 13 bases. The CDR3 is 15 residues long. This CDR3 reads CASSQQQGLNTEAFF. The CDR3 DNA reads TGTGCCAGCAGCCAACAACAGGGATTGAACACTGAAGCTTTCTTT.

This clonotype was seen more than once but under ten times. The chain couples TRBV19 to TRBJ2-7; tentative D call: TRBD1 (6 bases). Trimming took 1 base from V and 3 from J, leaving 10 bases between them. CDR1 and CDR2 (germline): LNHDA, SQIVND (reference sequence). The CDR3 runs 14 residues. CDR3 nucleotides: TGTGCCAGTAGTATAGGGGGGCCGGTCTACGAGCAGTACTTC. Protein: CASSIGGPVYEQYF.

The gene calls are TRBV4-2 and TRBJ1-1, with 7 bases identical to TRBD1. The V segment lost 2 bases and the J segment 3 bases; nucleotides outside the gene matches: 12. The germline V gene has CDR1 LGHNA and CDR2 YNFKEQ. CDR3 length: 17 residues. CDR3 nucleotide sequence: TGTGCCAGCAGCCAATTACGGTCGACAGGGTGGGACACTGAAGCTTTCTTT. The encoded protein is CASSQLRSTGWDTEAFF.

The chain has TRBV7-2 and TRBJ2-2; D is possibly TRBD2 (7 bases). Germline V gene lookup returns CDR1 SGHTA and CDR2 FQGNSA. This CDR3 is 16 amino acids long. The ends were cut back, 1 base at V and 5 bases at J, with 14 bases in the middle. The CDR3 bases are TGTGCCAGCAGCTTAGTTGGGGGGGCAGGTACCGGGGAGCTGTTTTTT. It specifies CASSLVGGAGTGELFF.

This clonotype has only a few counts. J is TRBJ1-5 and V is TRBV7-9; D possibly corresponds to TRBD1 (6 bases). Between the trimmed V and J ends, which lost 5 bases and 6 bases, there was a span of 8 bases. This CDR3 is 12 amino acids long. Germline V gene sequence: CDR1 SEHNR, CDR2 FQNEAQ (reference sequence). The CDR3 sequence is CASSAGAQPQHF. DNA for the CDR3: TGTGCCAGCAGCGCAGGGGCTCAGCCCCAGCATTTT.

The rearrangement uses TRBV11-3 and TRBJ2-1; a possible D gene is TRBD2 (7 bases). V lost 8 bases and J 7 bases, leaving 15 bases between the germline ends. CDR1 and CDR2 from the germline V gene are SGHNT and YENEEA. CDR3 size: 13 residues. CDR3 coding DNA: TGTGCCAGCGGGAGGGGGTATCTGAATGAGCAGTTCTTC. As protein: CASGRGYLNEQFF. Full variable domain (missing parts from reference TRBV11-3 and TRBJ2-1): EAGVVQSPRYKIIEKKQPVAFWCNPISGHNTLYWYLQNLGQGPELLIRYENEEAVDDSQLPKDRFSAERLKGVDSTLKIQPAELGDSAVYLCASGRGYLNEQFFGPGTRLTVL.

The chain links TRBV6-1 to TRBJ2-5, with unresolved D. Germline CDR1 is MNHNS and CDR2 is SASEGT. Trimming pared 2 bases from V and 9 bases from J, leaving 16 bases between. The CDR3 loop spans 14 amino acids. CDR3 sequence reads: CASSEPWTSWAQYF. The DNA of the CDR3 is TGTGCCAGCAGTGAACCCTGGACCAGCTGGGCCCAGTACTTC.